This TCR beta chain was identified during a study of Ad26.COV2.S vaccination and SARS-CoV-2 variants. Study-level background: Ad26.COV2.S was injected intramuscularly once or twice, 56 days apart.

Measured with immunoSEQ multiplex PCR; TCRdb has only the in-frame clones, and not every one. The sample has about 320,000 clones, around 84% seen once. V was trimmed by 0 bases and J by 4 bases, leaving 9 bases between them. Looked up from germline, CDR1 is KGHSH and CDR2 is LQKENI. The CDR3 extends over 14 amino acids. Treatment specified: roughly 19 received Ad26.COV2.S at low or high dose, single or two shots; a few received placebo; per-sample allocation not given. Sampling took place 63 days after the first vaccine or placebo injection. This rearrangement joins TRBV18 to TRBJ1-1; D is possibly TRBD1 (5 bases). The sample consisted of peripheral blood, taken in a trial of Ad26.COV2.S vaccine versus placebo. The receptor's source is a person aged 18 to 65 who received the Ad26.COV2.S COVID-19 vaccine or a placebo. The CDR3 spells CASSPPGGTTEAFF. The CDR3 nucleotides are TGTGCCAGCTCACCACCGGGGGGGACCACTGAAGCTTTCTTT.